The 29 T cell receptor beta chains below come from one sample, sequenced in a study of T cells in Graves' hyperthyroidism and ophthalmopathy. The CDR3 regions of TCR beta were amplified from RNA transcripts. Primed by the HTBI set, a first-round RT-PCR was run on the TCR CDR3. TCRdb called the multiplex PCR reads again in MiXCR, with one record for every CDR3 protein. The profile covers 750,000 to 950,000 distinct CDR3 sequences, with more than 30% appearing a single time and 7.5% to 9.5% taken by the ten largest. The sequenced sample was blood. These receptors all come from a young man with Graves' hyperthyroidism.

At least ten counts were recorded for this clonotype. This sequence joins TRBV25-1 and TRBJ1-1; TRBD1 agrees at 7 bases. Germline lookup yields CDR1 MGHDK and CDR2 SYGVNS. This CDR3 comprises 14 residues. The trim removed 10 bases at V and 5 bases at J, leaving 13 bases unmatched. CDR3: CATVSTKGATEAFF. As DNA, the CDR3 is TGTGCCACCGTGTCCACAAAGGGGGCGACTGAAGCTTTCTTT.

This clonotype showed up many times. The chain joins TRBV10-3 to TRBJ1-2, with no clear D. CDR1 and CDR2 (germline): ENHRY, SYGVKD. There are 15 residues in the CDR3. Deletions cut 4 bases from V and 6 bases from J, with 18 bases between. The CDR3: CAISGLAGTPDGYTF. The DNA for the CDR3 is TGTGCCATCAGTGGCCTGGCGGGAACTCCGGATGGCTACACCTTC.

The V call is TRBV7-9, the J call TRBJ1-2; D might be TRBD1 (6 bases). The CDR3 is made up of 15 amino acids. Trimming left V 5 bases short and J 7 bases short, with 20 bases between. Germline V gene sequence: CDR1 SEHNR, CDR2 FQNEAQ (reference sequence). The CDR3 region is CASSPRVGGAGGYTF. The DNA for the CDR3 is TGTGCCAGCAGCCCCAGAGTAGGGGGGGCCGGTGGCTACACCTTC. The variable domain in full, completed from reference TRBV7-9 and TRBJ1-2, reads DTGVSQNPRHKITKRGQNVTFRCDPISEHNRLYWYRQTLGQGPEFLTYFQNEAQLEKSRLLSDRFSAERPKGSFSTLEIQRTEQGDSAMYLCASSPRVGGAGGYTFGSGTRLTVV.

Concerning this clonotype: It is unclear where the CDR3 begins or ends on the DNA, so no DNA is shown, and the CDR3 is as TCRdb lists it. The rearrangement uses TRBV7-3 and TRBJ2-2. CDR1 SGHTA and CDR2 FQGTGA come from the germline V gene. The CDR3 adds up to 11 amino acids, both ends counted. CDR3 sequence reads: CASSLRGSCFF.

This clonotype was found many times. V and J are TRBV7-9 and TRBJ1-2; possibly TRBD1 for D (6 bases). Trimming pared 5 bases from V and 7 bases from J, leaving 8 bases between. Germline values: CDR1 SEHNR, CDR2 FQNEAQ (reference sequence). The CDR3 consists of 11 residues. The CDR3 is CASSVQGGYTF. The CDR3 DNA follows: TGTGCCAGCAGCGTACAGGGTGGCTACACCTTC.

This clonotype was picked up one time. This chain links TRBV12-3 or TRBV12-4 with TRBJ1-1; TRBD1 is a possible D gene (6 bases). The CDR3 covers 17 residues. V shed 3 bases and J shed 0 bases, with 17 bases lying between them. DNA of the CDR3: TGTGCCAGCAGTTTTCTAACAGGGAATGAGCTGAACACTGAAGCTTTCTTT. As protein: CASSFLTGNELNTEAFF.

The chain has TRBV20-1 and TRBJ2-2; TRBD2 aligns across 10 bases. In germline, CDR1 is DFQATT, CDR2 SNEGSKA (reference sequence). The CDR3 has 14 residues. V was clipped by 5 bases and J by 6 bases; unmatched bases: 6. As DNA, the CDR3 is TGCAGTGCTGGCCTAAGCGGGGGGGCCGGGGAGCTGTTTTTT. Its protein product is CSAGLSGGAGELFF.

A few counts support this clonotype. The J gene is TRBJ2-7, the V gene TRBV7-8; D tentatively fits TRBD1 or TRBD2 (5 bases each). The CDR3 runs 12 residues. CDR1 is SGHVS and CDR2 is FQNEAQ in the germline V gene. Trimming removed 6 bases from V and 7 bases from J, with 13 bases in between. DNA of the CDR3: TGTGCCAGCAGAAATGGGGGTCGGGAGCAGTACTTC. Translated, it gives CASRNGGREQYF.

This clonotype showed up just a few times. The chain joins TRBV2 to TRBJ2-7; the D call may be TRBD1 or TRBD2 (6 bases each). This CDR3 spans 15 amino acids. Germline lookup yields CDR1 SNHLY and CDR2 FYNNEI. Trimming left V 8 bases short and J 2 bases short, with 19 bases between. CDR3 coding DNA: TGTGCCAGCTTCTCTAGGGGGGTAGGAGCCTACGAGCAGTACTTC. Translation gives CASFSRGVGAYEQYF.

Remarks on this clonotype: The conserved final phenylalanine or tryptophan is absent from the CDR3, which likely points to a read error. Because the CDR3's place on the DNA is in doubt, the DNA is left out and the CDR3 is given as listed by TCRdb. This chain joins TRBV2 and TRBJ1-3. The CDR3 adds up to 8 amino acids, both ends counted. Germline assignment: CDR1 SNHLY and CDR2 FYNNEI. CDR3: CASSYQDG.

This clonotype was observed at least ten times. The V gene is TRBV24-1, the J gene TRBJ2-5; D might be TRBD2 (6 bases). The V end was cut by 3 bases, the J end by 1 base, with 8 bases between. The CDR3 spans 14 residues. CDR1 and CDR2 from the germline V gene are KGHDR and SFDVKD. This chain's CDR3 is CATSDAGSQETQYF. In nucleotides, the CDR3 is TGTGCCACCAGTGATGCCGGGAGCCAAGAGACCCAGTACTTC.

This chain connects TRBV15 to TRBJ1-4, with no clear D. CDR1 and CDR2 (germline): LNHNV, YYDKDF (reference sequence). Deletions cut 3 bases from V and 11 bases from J, with 13 bases between. This CDR3 contains 13 residues. The CDR3 reads CATSSPQGKKLFF. In DNA, the CDR3 is TGTGCCACCAGCAGCCCCCAAGGGAAGAAACTGTTTTTT. Filled out from reference TRBV15 and TRBJ1-4, the complete variable domain reads DAMVIQNPRYQVTQFGKPVTLSCSQTLNHNVMYWYQQKSSQAPKLLFHYYDKDFNNEADTPDNFQSRRPNTSFCFLDIRSPGLGDTAMYLCATSSPQGKKLFFGSGTQLSVL.

J is TRBJ2-2 and V is TRBV7-2, with D perhaps TRBD1 or TRBD2 (6 bases each). The V end lost 5 bases, the J end lost 3 bases, and 22 bases lay between the germline ends. The CDR3 spans 18 residues. Germline CDR1 reads SGHTA; CDR2 reads FQGNSA. The CDR3 sequence is CASSQLPRRRGDTGELFF. In DNA form, the CDR3 reads TGTGCCAGCAGCCAACTACCCCGGCGGAGGGGGGACACCGGGGAGCTGTTTTTT.

This clonotype came up many times. The rearrangement uses TRBV20-1 and TRBJ1-1; D might be TRBD1 (5 bases). The V and J ends lost 6 bases and 2 bases respectively, with 10 bases between them. The CDR3 is 12 amino acids. Germline V gives CDR1 DFQATT, CDR2 SNEGSKA (reference sequence). The chain's CDR3 is CSAHRTNTEAFF. DNA of the CDR3: TGCAGTGCCCACCGGACAAACACTGAAGCTTTCTTT.

CDR3 DNA: TGTGCCATCAGTCGACGACCGAAAGAGGCTGGGGGCTACACCTTC. This sequence encodes CAISRRPKEAGGYTF. V gene TRBV10-3 combines with J gene TRBJ1-2; D not certain. V was trimmed by 5 bases and J by 8 bases, leaving 21 bases between them. The CDR3 sequence is 15 residues long. Germline CDR1 and CDR2: ENHRY and SYGVKD.

This chain uses TRBV9 with TRBJ1-1; 10 bases line up with TRBD1. The germline V gene has CDR1 SGDLS and CDR2 YYNGEE. The CDR3 runs to 17 residues. The junction had 9 bases not matched to a gene; V was cut back by 0 bases and J by 4 bases. The CDR3 DNA is TGTGCCAGCAGCGTAGAGGTGGGTAGGACAGGGGGCACTGAAGCTTTCTTT. This codes for CASSVEVGRTGGTEAFF.

A few counts support this clonotype. A much larger clonotype is one base distant, so this may be a read error. The chain uses TRBV9 and TRBJ2-7; possibly TRBD1 for D (6 bases). The CDR3 spans 13 residues. Trimming removed 0 bases at V and 3 bases at J, with 7 bases between. Germline V CDR1 and CDR2: SGDLS, YYNGEE. CDR3 nucleotide sequence: TGTGCCAGCAGCGTAGAACAGGGCTACGAGCAGTACTTC. Protein product: CASSVEQGYEQYF.

V and J are TRBV28 and TRBJ2-7; D may be TRBD1 (6 bases). The CDR3 contains 13 residues. Trimming cost V 6 bases and J 9 bases, with 18 bases left between them. The germline V gene has CDR1 MDHEN and CDR2 SYDVKM. In nucleotides, the CDR3 is TGTGCCAGCAGGCAGGGGAACGGGGTTGGGCAGTACTTC. Its translation: CASRQGNGVGQYF.

On this clonotype: A much more abundant neighbour one base away suggests this may be a read error. The V gene is TRBV7-9, the J gene TRBJ2-7; D is perhaps TRBD2 (5 bases). From germline, CDR1 is SEHNR and CDR2 FQNEAQ (reference sequence). CDR3 length equals 14 residues. V was pared by 3 bases and J by 2 bases, with 11 bases between. CDR3 region: CASSFGDSAYEQYF. CDR3 DNA sequence: TGTGCCAGCAGCTTCGGGGATTCGGCCTACGAGCAGTACTTC.

The chain links TRBV7-9 to TRBJ2-7, with 8 bases that match TRBD1. Germline assignment: CDR1 SEHNR and CDR2 FQNEAQ (reference sequence). This CDR3 comprises 14 residues. The ends lost 4 bases at V and 2 bases at J; junction bases unmatched: 4. The CDR3 coding sequence is TGTGCCAGCAGCTCATCGGGACAGGCCTACGAGCAGTACTTC. Protein: CASSSSGQAYEQYF.

The chain is built from TRBV18 and TRBJ2-7; no firm D call. Trimming took 8 bases from V and 4 from J, leaving 9 bases between them. In germline, CDR1 is KGHSH, CDR2 LQKENI. CDR3 length equals 11 residues. The CDR3 is CASKGQYEQYF. The CDR3 nucleotides are TGTGCCAGCAAGGGCCAGTACGAGCAGTACTTC.

This clonotype has ten or more counts. This chain joins TRBV7-8 and TRBJ2-5; D is unclear. CDR1 is SGHVS and CDR2 is FQNEAQ in the germline V gene. The CDR3 is 13 residues long. V was pared by 1 base and J by 3 bases, with 6 bases between. The CDR3 reads CASSLDSEETQYF. The CDR3 DNA sequence: TGTGCCAGCAGCTTAGACTCAGAAGAGACCCAGTACTTC.

At least ten counts were recorded for this clonotype. The J gene is TRBJ1-1, the V gene TRBV9; D not certain. V dropped 4 bases and J dropped 5 bases, with 18 bases sitting between them. Germline-derived CDR1 and CDR2 are SGDLS and YYNGEE. This CDR3 is 15 amino acids long. CDR3 nucleotides: TGTGCCAGCAGCCCTGGGCCCAACCTGAGGACTGAAGCTTTCTTT. This codes for CASSPGPNLRTEAFF.

This clonotype has ten or more counts. This chain links TRBV5-8 with TRBJ1-1, with D tentatively TRBD1 (5 bases). Germline CDR1 reads SGHTS; CDR2 reads YDEGEE. V was trimmed by 4 bases and J by 4 bases, leaving 14 bases between them. The CDR3 spans 14 residues. The CDR3 region has the DNA TGTGCCAGCAGCATCGCCTTCAGGGTCACTGAAGCTTTCTTT. The encoded protein is CASSIAFRVTEAFF.

The chain links TRBV29-1 to TRBJ2-6; D is perhaps TRBD1 or TRBD2 (5 bases each). Germline CDR1 is SQVTM and CDR2 is ANQGSEA. The CDR3 sequence is 15 residues long. Trimming left V 7 bases short and J 0 bases short, with 13 bases between. CDR3: CSAAGTGSGANVLTF. The CDR3, as DNA: TGCAGCGCCGCCGGGACGGGCTCTGGGGCCAACGTCCTGACTTTC.

For this clonotype: At one end the junction does not follow the germline gene, possibly because of a read error. The gene calls are TRBV2 and TRBJ2-7; a possible D gene is TRBD2 (5 bases). CDR1 and CDR2 from the germline V gene are SNHLY and FYNNEI. The CDR3 runs 13 residues. CDR3 coding DNA: TGCGCCAGCAGCCAAGCGGTTGACTACGAGCAGTACTTC. It specifies CASSQAVDYEQYF.

The chain's CDR3 is CASGYSGGSNQPQHF. For the CDR3, the DNA is TGTGCCAGCGGTTACTCGGGCGGTAGCAATCAGCCCCAGCATTTT. This chain joins TRBV12-3 or TRBV12-4 and TRBJ1-5; D is uncertain. There are 15 residues in the CDR3. The germline V and J ends were trimmed by 8 bases and 0 bases, with 14 bases remaining between them.

This chain joins TRBV2 and TRBJ2-5; 8 bases align to TRBD2. With 2 bases clipped from V and 5 bases from J, the junction kept 25 bases outside the gene matches. Germline V CDR1 and CDR2: SNHLY, FYNNEI. The CDR3 spans 21 residues. The DNA of the CDR3 is TGTGCCAGCAGTGAAACCCCCCCGGTTTATCGGCGGGAGGTGGAAGATGAGACCCAGTACTTC. Translating gives CASSETPPVYRREVEDETQYF.

The V call is TRBV25-1, the J call TRBJ1-5, with a weak D call TRBD1 (5 bases). Per germline, CDR1 MGHDK and CDR2 SYGVNS. V gave up 10 bases and J gave up 0 bases, with 16 bases separating them. The CDR3 contains 15 residues. This CDR3 reads CAIKGKGNSNQPQHF. The CDR3 DNA sequence: TGTGCCATCAAAGGAAAGGGGAATAGCAATCAGCCCCAGCATTTT. Based on the CDR3 plus reference TRBV25-1 and TRBJ1-5, the full variable domain is EADIYQTPRYLVIGTGKKITLECSQTMGHDKMYWYQQDPGMELHLIHYSYGVNSTEKGDLSSESTVSRIRTEHFPLTLESARPSHTSQYLCAIKGKGNSNQPQHFGDGTRLSIL.